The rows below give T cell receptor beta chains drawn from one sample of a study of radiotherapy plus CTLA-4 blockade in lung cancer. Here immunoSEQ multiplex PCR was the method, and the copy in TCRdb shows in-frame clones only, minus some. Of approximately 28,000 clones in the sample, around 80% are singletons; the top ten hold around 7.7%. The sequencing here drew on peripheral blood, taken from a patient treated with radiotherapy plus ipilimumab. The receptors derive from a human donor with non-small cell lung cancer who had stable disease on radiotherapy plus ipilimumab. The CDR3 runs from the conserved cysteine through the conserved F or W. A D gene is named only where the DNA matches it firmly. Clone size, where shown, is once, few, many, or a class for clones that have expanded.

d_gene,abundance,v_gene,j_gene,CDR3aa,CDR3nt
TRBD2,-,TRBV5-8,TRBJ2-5,CASSTFTSGEETQYF,TGTGCCAGCAGCACCTTTACTAGCGGTGAAGAGACCCAGTACTTC
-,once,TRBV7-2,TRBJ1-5,CASSLARDQTYSNQPQHF,TGTGCCAGCAGCTTAGCCAGGGACCAAACTTATAGCAATCAGCCCCAGCATTTT
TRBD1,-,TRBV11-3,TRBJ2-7,CASSLSQGAPYEQYF,TGTGCCAGCAGCTTAAGTCAGGGGGCTCCCTACGAGCAGTACTTC
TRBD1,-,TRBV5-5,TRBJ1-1,CASSLVGTGGELAFF,TGTGCCAGCAGCTTGGTCGGGACAGGGGGCGAGTTGGCTTTCTTT
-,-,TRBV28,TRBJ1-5,CASSLPRGPQHF,TGTGCCAGCAGTTTACCTCGGGGGCCCCAGCATTTT
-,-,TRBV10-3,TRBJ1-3,CAISDESGNTIYF,TGTGCCATCAGTGACGAATCTGGAAACACCATATATTTT
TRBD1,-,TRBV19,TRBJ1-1,CASSARGSGTEAFF,TGTGCCAGTAGTGCCAGGGGGAGTGGGACTGAAGCTTTCTTT
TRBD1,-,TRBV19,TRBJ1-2,CATARQGSYGYTF,TGTGCCACCGCGAGACAGGGGTCGTATGGCTACACCTTC
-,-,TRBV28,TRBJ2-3,CASSHLGTDTQYF,TGTGCCAGCAGTCACCTCGGGACAGATACGCAGTATTTT
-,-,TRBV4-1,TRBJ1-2,CASSQITGVYGYTF,TGCGCCAGCAGCCAAATCACGGGGGTCTATGGCTACACCTTC
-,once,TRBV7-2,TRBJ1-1,CASTGGGRTEAFF,TGTGCCAGCACCGGGGGAGGACGCACTGAAGCTTTCTTT
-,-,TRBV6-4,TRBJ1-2,CASSEGEAYGYTF,TGTGCCAGCAGTGAAGGCGAAGCCTATGGCTACACCTTC
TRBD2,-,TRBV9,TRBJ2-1,CASSVGVLAGVEIQFF,TGTGCCAGCAGCGTAGGGGTACTAGCGGGGGTAGAGATACAGTTCTTC
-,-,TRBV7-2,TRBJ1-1,CASTIGVGNTEAFF,TGTGCCAGCACCATAGGGGTTGGGAACACTGAAGCTTTCTTT
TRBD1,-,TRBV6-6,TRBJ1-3,CASRHITGETRNTIYF,TGTGCCAGCAGACACATTACAGGGGAGACCCGAAACACCATATATTTT
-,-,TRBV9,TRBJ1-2,CASSRENYGYTF,TGTGCCAGCAGTCGGGAGAACTATGGCTACACCTTC
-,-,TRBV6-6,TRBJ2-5,CASSYAAGQETQYF,TGTGCCAGCAGTTACGCCGCGGGGCAAGAGACCCAGTACTTC
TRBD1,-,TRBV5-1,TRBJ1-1,CASSPGGGYTEAFF,TGCGCCAGCAGCCCAGGGGGGGGATACACTGAAGCTTTCTTT
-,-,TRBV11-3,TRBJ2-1,CASSWEFRASYNEQFF,TGTGCCAGCAGCTGGGAATTTAGGGCCTCCTACAATGAGCAGTTCTTC
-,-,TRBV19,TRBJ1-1,CASSPMNHAPTEAFF,TGTGCCAGTAGTCCTATGAATCACGCGCCCACTGAAGCTTTCTTT
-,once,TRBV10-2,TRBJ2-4,CASSENSPGGIQYF,TGCGCCAGCAGTGAGAACAGCCCAGGCGGCATTCAGTACTTC
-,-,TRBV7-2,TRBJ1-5,CASSLERGLKPQHF,TGTGCCAGCAGCTTAGAGCGGGGTTTGAAGCCCCAGCATTTT
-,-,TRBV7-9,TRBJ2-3,CASSSRTGLKFTDTQYF,TGTGCCAGCAGCTCTCGGACAGGACTAAAATTCACAGATACGCAGTATTTT
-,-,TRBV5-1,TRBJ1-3,CASSLGQHSGNTIYF,TGCGCCAGCAGCCTGGGACAACACTCTGGAAACACCATATATTTT
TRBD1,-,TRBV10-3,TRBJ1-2,CAIGGADGYTF,TGTGCCATAGGGGGCGCTGATGGCTACACCTTC
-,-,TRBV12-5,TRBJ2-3,CASGLELSTDTQYF,TGTGCTAGTGGTTTGGAGCTTAGCACAGATACGCAGTATTTT
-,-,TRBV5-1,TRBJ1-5,CASSFRGDSNQPQHF,TGCGCCAGCAGCTTCCGCGGGGATAGCAATCAGCCCCAGCATTTT
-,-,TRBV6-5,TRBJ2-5,CASSEAPGRETQYF,TGTGCCAGCAGTGAGGCCCCGGGTCGGGAGACCCAGTACTTC
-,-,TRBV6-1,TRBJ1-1,CASISRGRETEAFF,TGTGCCAGTATATCTCGGGGCAGGGAGACTGAAGCTTTCTTT
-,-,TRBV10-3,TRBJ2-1,CAISGRQSIAYNEQFF,TGTGCCATCAGTGGCAGACAGTCTATCGCGTACAATGAGCAGTTCTTC
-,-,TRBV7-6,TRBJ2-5,CASSSSRREPQYF,TGTGCCAGCAGCTCCTCCCGCAGGGAGCCCCAGTACTTC
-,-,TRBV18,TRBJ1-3,CASSPEGGRSGNTIYF,TGTGCCAGCTCACCCGAGGGGGGGAGATCTGGAAACACCATATATTTT
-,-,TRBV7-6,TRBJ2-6,CASSLDEAGANVLTF,TGTGCCAGCAGCTTAGACGAAGCTGGGGCCAACGTCCTGACTTTC
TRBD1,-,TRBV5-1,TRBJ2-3,CASSLVTQGQGTDTQYF,TGCGCCAGCAGCTTGGTCACCCAAGGACAGGGCACAGATACGCAGTATTTT
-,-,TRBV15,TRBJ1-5,CATSRRGSNQPQHF,TGTGCCACCAGCAGGCGAGGGAGCAATCAGCCCCAGCATTTT
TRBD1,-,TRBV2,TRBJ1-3,CASSGQGAADTIYF,TGTGCCAGCAGTGGACAGGGGGCGGCGGACACCATATATTTT
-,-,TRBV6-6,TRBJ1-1,CASSLQDTEAFF,TGTGCCAGCAGTTTACAGGACACTGAAGCTTTCTTT
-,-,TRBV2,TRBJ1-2,CASRLSGVAYGYTF,TGTGCCAGCCGTCTATCAGGGGTCGCTTATGGCTACACCTTC
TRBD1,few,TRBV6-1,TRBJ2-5,CASSVSQGDPTSETQYF,TGTGCCAGCAGTGTATCCCAGGGGGACCCAACCTCCGAGACCCAGTACTTC
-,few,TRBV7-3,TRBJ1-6,CASSPGADSPLHF,TGTGCCAGCAGCCCAGGGGCGGATTCACCCCTCCACTTT
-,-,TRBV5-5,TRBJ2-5,CASSSWGQETQYF,TGTGCCAGCAGCTCCTGGGGACAAGAGACCCAGTACTTC
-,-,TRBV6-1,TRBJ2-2,CASSEHRNTGELFF,TGTGCCAGCAGTGAACACAGGAACACCGGGGAGCTGTTTTTT